Listed here are 10 T cell receptor beta chains from one sample, sequenced in a study of tumor and adjacent non-tumor tissue in lung cancer. No cell sorting was done before RNA was extracted from the tissue. TCRbeta libraries were built with three rounds of nested PCR, modified from ARM-PCR. TCRdb recomputed calls from the multiplex PCR reads with MiXCR, one row per CDR3 protein. This sample yields 200,000 to 250,000 distinct CDR3 sequences, of which 70% to 75% are seen a single time; less than 25% belongs to the top ten. Sequenced: lung tumor tissue. The source is a man aged 60 to 75 with non-small cell lung cancer.

The DNA of the CDR3 is TGTGCCAGCCAGGCTAGCGGGGGGGAGCAGTTCTTC. This codes for CASQASGGEQFF. This chain links TRBV6-6 with TRBJ2-1; 11 nucleotides align to TRBD2. Germline CDR1 MNHNY, CDR2 SVGAGI (reference sequence). The CDR3 spans 12 residues. Trimming took 8 bases from V and 10 from J; bases not matched to a gene: 4.

Points on this clonotype: The junction does not match germline at one end; this may be a read error. The J gene is TRBJ1-1, the V gene TRBV4-3; D is possibly TRBD1 (6 bases). The germline V gene encodes CDR1 LGHNA and CDR2 YSLEER. The CDR3 runs 17 residues. The CDR3, as DNA: TGCGCCAGCAACCAAGACCTTACGGACAGTTCGGGCACTGAAGCTTTCTTT. Translated, it gives CASNQDLTDSSGTEAFF.

Points on this clonotype: The junction departs from germline at one end; a sequencing error may be responsible. The chain links TRBV20-1 to TRBJ2-7, with 9 bases fitting TRBD2. Germline V lookup: CDR1 DFQATT, CDR2 SNEGSKA (reference sequence). This CDR3 comprises 14 residues. CDR3 bases: TGCAGTGATAGAGAAAGCGGGAGGACCTACGAGCAGTACTTC. Its protein is CSDRESGRTYEQYF.

This chain uses TRBV4-2 with TRBJ1-2; D is ambiguous. Germline loops: CDR1 LGHNA, CDR2 YNFKEQ. Trimming pared 4 bases from V and 8 bases from J, leaving 17 bases between. The CDR3 contains 14 residues. The CDR3 spells CASSPLQIIEGYTF. CDR3 nucleotide sequence: TGTGCCAGCAGCCCTTTACAGATAATAGAAGGCTACACCTTC.

This clonotype has a single count. The junction and the germline gene differ at one end; a read error may be behind it. V gene TRBV6-1 combines with J gene TRBJ2-2; TRBD1 matches 8 bases. Germline-derived CDR1 and CDR2 are MNHNS and SASEGT. The CDR3 contains 17 residues. The CDR3: CASSEAWRTGNTGELFF. The CDR3 nucleotides read TGTGCCAGCAGTGAAGCCTGGAGGACAGGGAACACAGGGGAGCTGTTTTTT.

With respect to this clonotype: A much bigger clone sits one base away, suggesting this may be a read error. V and J are TRBV12-3 or TRBV12-4 and TRBJ1-2, with 9 bases that match TRBD1. Trimming removed 7 bases from V and 8 bases from J; junction bases left unmatched: 8. The CDR3 runs to 13 residues. The chain's CDR3 is CASNLDRGGGYTF. CDR3 DNA: TGTGCCAGCAACTTGGACAGGGGAGGCGGCTACACCTTC.

Regarding this clonotype: Compared with germline, one end of the junction differs, possibly owing to a read error. The V gene is TRBV6-6, the J gene TRBJ1-2; D gene ambiguous. The CDR3 totals 13 residues. From germline, CDR1 is MNHNY and CDR2 SVGAGI (reference sequence). In DNA, the CDR3 is TGTACCAGCAGTTATGAGAGTGACTATGGCTATACCTTC. This translates into CTSSYESDYGYTF.

Details on this clonotype: One junction end disagrees with the germline gene, perhaps due to a read error. The genes are TRBV6-5 and TRBJ1-5, with D possibly matching TRBD1 (5 bases). CDR3 length: 15 residues. Germline CDR1 MNHEY, CDR2 SVGAGI. The CDR3 DNA sequence: TGTGCCAGCAGTTCGGGACGGAATAGCAATCAGCCCCATCATTTT. Amino acid sequence: CASSSGRNSNQPHHF.

As concerns this clonotype: At one boundary the junction diverges from the germline segment, which might be a read error. The chain uses TRBV6-5 and TRBJ1-5, with a possible D match to TRBD1 (6 bases). The CDR3 is made up of 15 amino acids. CDR1 MNHEY and CDR2 SVGAGI come from the germline V gene. The CDR3 loop reads CASSYVQGSNQPQHF. The CDR3 bases are TGTGCAAGCAGTTACGTACAGGGAAGCAATCAGCCCCAGCATTTT.

On this clonotype: Given the absence of the conserved phenylalanine or tryptophan at the CDR3 end, a read error is likely. V usage is TRBV5-1 and J usage is TRBJ2-5; D uncertain. The CDR3 extends over 13 amino acids. The V gene's germline CDR1 is SGHRS and CDR2 YFSETQ. Trimming cost V 0 bases and J 1 base, with 4 bases left between them. In nucleotides, the CDR3 is TGCGCCAGCAGCTTGGCCCCCCAAGAGACCCAGTACATC. Its protein is CASSLAPQETQYI.